This T cell receptor (beta chain) was documented in a study of human T cells and chemical hapten exposure. On the study more broadly: Each week of the roughly 26-week study, patients had diphenylcyclopropenone applied to the scalp.

Described time point: patch test 2, 6 weeks after DPC sensitization. Treatment indicated: therapeutic diphenylcyclopropenone sensitization with weekly scalp DPC. TCRdb analysed the RACE reads with MiXCR anew, one entry per CDR3 protein. The sample comprises fewer than 85,000 distinct CDR3 sequences, around 10% of which are singletons, and 1.5% to 2% rests with the top ten. Study outcomes and limitations: Sensitizing to DPC left TCRs with a frequency above 1 in 1000 unaltered.

Note on this clonotype: Antigen: not known.

Sequenced material: whole blood, taken in connection with sensitization to the hapten diphenylcyclopropenone (DPC). This TCR came from a man aged 18 to 30 with alopecia areata. Some clones in this sample may be carry-over from other donors' samples.

The CDR3 sequence is CASSVTSGTYNEQFF. CDR3 sequence (DNA): TGTGCCAGTAGTGTCACTAGCGGAACCTACAATGAGCAGTTCTTC. The chain carries TRBV19 and TRBJ2-1, with 8 bases matching TRBD2. The V and J ends lost 5 bases and 2 bases, in that order; junction bases with no gene match: 5. This CDR3 region has 15 residues. CDR1 LNHDA and CDR2 SQIVND come from the germline V gene (reference sequence). Full variable domain (remainder filled in from reference TRBV19 and TRBJ2-1): DGGITQSPKYLFRKEGQNVTLSCEQNLNHDAMYWYRQDPGQGLRLIYYSQIVNDFQKGDIAEGYSVSREKKESFPLTVTSAQKNPTAFYLCASSVTSGTYNEQFFGPGTRLTVL.